The TCR beta chain under discussion was sequenced for a study of identical twins. Points from the study as a whole: Models underestimated out-of-frame TCR alpha sharing in monozygotic twins. Cord blood's abundant beta clonotypes had fewer insertions, unlike memory repertoires.

The CDR3 covers 14 residues. Germline V gene sequence: CDR1 MNHEY, CDR2 SVGEGT. The junction had 7 bases not matched to a gene; V was cut back by 6 bases and J by 4 bases. Worth noting for this clonotype: Its cognate antigen is unknown.

In TCRdb, the 5' RACE reads were re-called with MiXCR into one record per CDR3 protein. The sample yields about 200,000 distinct CDR3 sequences, more than 6.5% seen once. The same specimen was also included in a second study, on yellow fever vaccine responses in identical twins. Per that paper: Vaccine T cell responses of twins reportedly seemed partly convergent and partly personalized.

Material for sequencing was memory (CD45RO+) T cells sorted from blood. This TCR came from a woman aged 18-29 years in good health. This sequence joins TRBV6-2 or TRBV6-3 and TRBJ2-7; TRBD1 matches 9 bases. The CDR3: CASSLNRGRYEQYF. The CDR3 DNA follows: TGTGCCAGCAGCTTAAACAGGGGGCGGTACGAGCAGTACTTC.